The 3 T cell receptor beta chains below were found in one sample sequenced in a study of identical twins. TCRdb processed the 5' RACE reads anew with MiXCR; each CDR3 protein has one entry. The table has around 250,000 distinct CDR3 sequences, 6.5% to 9.5% seen once. Separately, the same data were catalogued under a study of yellow fever vaccine responses in identical twins.

Sequenced sample: CD8+ T cells sorted from blood. The receptors were gathered from a woman in her late teens or twenties in good health.

This clonotype was seen a handful of times. This chain links TRBV7-2 with TRBJ2-7; TRBD1 is a possible D gene (6 bases). Deletions cut 6 bases from V and 4 bases from J, with 19 bases between. This CDR3 spans 15 amino acids. From germline, CDR1 is SGHTA and CDR2 FQGNSA. The CDR3 DNA follows: TGTGCCAGCAGACCCCTTCCGGGACAAGGGTACGAGCAGTACTTC. Amino acid sequence: CASRPLPGQGYEQYF.

In its sample, this clonotype was seen many times. The rearrangement links TRBV12-3 or TRBV12-4 to TRBJ2-3; D is unclear. The CDR3 runs 15 residues. V dropped 6 bases and J dropped 0 bases, with 13 bases sitting between them. The CDR3 sequence is CASSPPRSSTDTQYF. The CDR3 coding sequence is TGTGCCAGCAGCCCACCGAGGAGTAGCACAGATACGCAGTATTTT.

This clonotype showed up just a few times. The J gene is TRBJ1-1, the V gene TRBV6-5; a weak D match, TRBD1 (5 bases). V lost 7 bases and J 4 bases, leaving 16 bases between the germline ends. This CDR3 has 14 residues. CDR1 and CDR2 from the germline V gene are MNHEY and SVGAGI. CDR3 nucleotides: TGTGCCAGCAATTTCCAGGGTGGGGTCACTGAAGCTTTCTTT. Translation gives CASNFQGGVTEAFF.